The 23 T cell receptor beta chains below come from one sample, sequenced in a study of long-term antiretroviral therapy in people with HIV (dated by TCRdb to the early 2020s). The immunoSEQ hsTCRB v3.0 assay was used at survey level resolution to sequence the TRB variable region. Here the immuneACCESS table is served through TCRdb, limited to in-frame sequences with V and J called. Missing clones are a known gap in these copies; in checked studies unresolved V genes cover under half, and the rest lacks a known reason. The sample profile shows tens of thousands of clones; about 80% of them were found once. Clones ranked in the top ten supply approximately 5.1% of the sample. The sample was unsorted PBMCs, taken 0.7 years before starting antiretroviral therapy. Source of these receptors: a man aged 25-40 years with HIV.

This clone was picked up a small number of times. The chain combines TRBV2 with TRBJ2-2; 8 positions match TRBD1. The junction had 7 bases not matched to a gene; V was cut back by 4 bases and J by 6 bases. Germline V gives CDR1 SNHLY, CDR2 FYNNEI. CDR3 length: 15 amino acids. CDR3 coding DNA: TGTGCCAGCAGTGCCCACAGGGGGAGCTCCGGGGAGCTGTTTTTT. It yields the protein CASSAHRGSSGELFF.

The rearrangement uses TRBV11-2 and TRBJ1-1; no firm D call. The CDR3 has 12 amino acids. V lost 4 bases and J lost 6, with 9 bases in between. Germline V gene lookup returns CDR1 SGHAT and CDR2 FQNNGV. CDR3 protein: CASSSDTSEAFF. DNA for the CDR3: TGTGCCAGCAGCTCAGACACCTCTGAAGCTTTCTTT. Looking up the rest from reference TRBV11-2 and TRBJ1-1 gives the full variable domain: EAGVAQSPRYKIIEKRQSVAFWCNPISGHATLYWYQQILGQGPKLLIQFQNNGVVDDSQLPKDRFSAERLKGVDSTLKIQPAKLEDSAVYLCASSSDTSEAFFGQGTRLTVV.

This clone was seen a single time. The chain couples TRBV30 to TRBJ1-5; 8 nucleotides agree with TRBD1. Losses at the gene ends were 2 bases for V and 8 bases for J; bases not matched to a gene: 5. Looked up from germline, CDR1 is GTSNPN and CDR2 is SVGIG (reference sequence). The CDR3 is made up of 13 amino acids. CDR3 in amino acids: CAWSQGARKPQHF. The CDR3 DNA reads as TGTGCCTGGAGTCAGGGGGCGCGAAAGCCCCAGCATTTT.

The chain joins TRBV30 to TRBJ1-5; D unclear. Trimming shortened V by 2 bases and J by 2 bases, and 13 bases separated the two germline ends. CDR1 and CDR2 (germline): GTSNPN, SVGIG (reference sequence). CDR3 size: 15 residues. Written as DNA, the CDR3 is TGTGCCTGGAGTTCCGGGCAGCTAGGCAATCAGCCCCAGCATTTT. As protein: CAWSSGQLGNQPQHF.

This chain uses TRBV30 with TRBJ2-2; D is undetermined. Germline V CDR1 and CDR2: GTSNPN, SVGIG (reference sequence). The CDR3 has 14 amino acids. CDR3 nucleotide sequence: TGTGCATTCGGCGGCGTCTTCCACACCGGGGAGCTGTTTTTT. Translating it yields CAFGGVFHTGELFF.

About this clone itself: Its ends do not fully match the called genes, so a read error is possible. V gene TRBV9 combines with J gene TRBJ1-2, with 8 bases matching TRBD1. This CDR3 contains 14 residues. Germline-derived CDR1 and CDR2 are SGDLS and YYNGEE. CDR3 amino acids: CASSAGTGTYGYTF. DNA for the CDR3: TGCGCCAGCAGCGCTGGGACAGGCACCTATGGCTACACCTTC.

This chain uses TRBV2 with TRBJ2-7, with 8 nucleotides matching TRBD2. V lost 9 bases to trimming and J lost 2 bases; unmatched junction nucleotides: 15. Germline assignment: CDR1 SNHLY and CDR2 FYNNEI. The CDR3 covers 16 residues. CDR3 sequence: CARDRLIGRAPYEQYF. CDR3 DNA sequence: TGTGCCAGGGACAGATTAATCGGGAGGGCCCCCTACGAGCAGTACTTC.

This chain links TRBV28 with TRBJ1-5; D remains ambiguous. CDR3 length: 10 residues. Trimming left V 8 bases short and J 5 bases short, with 4 bases between. Germline V gene lookup returns CDR1 MDHEN and CDR2 SYDVKM. In DNA, the CDR3 is TGTGCCAGCGGGGATCAGCCCCAGCATTTT. This gives the protein CASGDQPQHF.

This chain uses TRBV28 with TRBJ2-3; 14 bases are shared with TRBD2. The CDR3 extends over 17 amino acids. Germline V CDR1 and CDR2: MDHEN, SYDVKM. The trim removed 2 bases at V and 2 bases at J, leaving 3 bases unmatched. The CDR3 region is CASSLLTSGRATDTQYF. The DNA for the CDR3 is TGTGCCAGCAGTTTACTGACTAGCGGGAGGGCCACAGATACGCAGTATTTT.

This chain joins TRBV7-9 and TRBJ1-5; D possibly corresponds to TRBD1 (5 bases). This CDR3 region has 13 residues. Deletions cut 1 base from V and 7 bases from J, with 8 bases between. CDR1 is SEHNR, CDR2 FQNEAQ, per germline (reference sequence). The CDR3: CASSLEGIQPQHF. The CDR3 coding sequence is TGTGCCAGCAGCTTAGAGGGGATACAGCCCCAGCATTTT. The variable domain in full, completed from reference TRBV7-9 and TRBJ1-5, reads DTGVSQNPRHKITKRGQNVTFRCDPISEHNRLYWYRQTLGQGPEFLTYFQNEAQLEKSRLLSDRFSAERPKGSFSTLEIQRTEQGDSAMYLCASSLEGIQPQHFGDGTRLSIL.

The chain uses TRBV5-1 and TRBJ1-3; D remains unclear. Germline-derived CDR1 and CDR2 are SGHRS and YFSETQ. The CDR3 is made up of 16 amino acids. V lost 0 bases to trimming and J lost 0 bases, with 10 bases between them. The CDR3, as DNA: TGCGCCAGCAGCTTGGCCTCTGCAACCTCTGGAAACACCATATATTTT. This gives the protein CASSLASATSGNTIYF.

This clone was seen more than once but under ten times. J is TRBJ1-2 and V is TRBV28; tentatively, D is TRBD1 (6 bases). The V end was cut by 2 bases, the J end by 2 bases, with 9 bases between. The CDR3 has 14 residues. The germline V gene has CDR1 MDHEN and CDR2 SYDVKM. This chain's CDR3 is CASSLITGNYGYTF. The CDR3 DNA follows: TGTGCCAGCAGTTTAATTACAGGGAACTATGGCTACACCTTC.

As regards this clone: The same CDR3 also results from other DNA sequences found in this sample. The J gene is TRBJ1-2, the V gene TRBV27; TRBD1 matches at 7 bases. V lost 5 bases and J lost 2; bases outside the gene matches: 2. Germline V gives CDR1 MNHEY, CDR2 SMNVEV (reference sequence). The CDR3 has 13 amino acids. The CDR3 protein is CASSPTGNYGYTF. The CDR3 coding sequence is TGTGCCAGCAGTCCGACAGGGAACTATGGCTACACCTTC.

By share, this clone ranks as medium-sized. The chain joins TRBV5-1 to TRBJ2-7; 8 positions agree with TRBD1. Trimming cost V 4 bases and J 3 bases; bases outside gene matches: 6. The CDR3 loop spans 14 amino acids. CDR1 is SGHRS and CDR2 is YFSETQ in the germline V gene. This chain's CDR3 is CASSVGTGLYEQYF. The CDR3, as DNA: TGCGCCAGCAGCGTCGGGACAGGTCTCTACGAGCAGTACTTC.

The genes are TRBV11-2 and TRBJ2-3; 7 bases match TRBD1. The CDR3 sequence is 16 residues long. Germline lookup yields CDR1 SGHAT and CDR2 FQNNGV. After removal of 5 bases from V and 0 bases from J, the junction contained 8 bases not matched to a gene. The CDR3 sequence is CASSRDRALSTDTQYF. CDR3 bases: TGTGCCAGCAGCCGCGACAGGGCCCTTAGCACAGATACGCAGTATTTT. The entire variable domain, with the rest obtained from reference TRBV11-2 and TRBJ2-3, is as follows: EAGVAQSPRYKIIEKRQSVAFWCNPISGHATLYWYQQILGQGPKLLIQFQNNGVVDDSQLPKDRFSAERLKGVDSTLKIQPAKLEDSAVYLCASSRDRALSTDTQYFGPGTRLTVL.

V is TRBV29-1 and J is TRBJ2-2, with D unresolved. Between the trimmed V and J ends, which lost 8 bases and 5 bases, there was a span of 12 bases. CDR1 is SQVTM and CDR2 is ANQGSEA in the germline V gene. The CDR3 runs 12 residues. Here the CDR3 reads CSSQRGTGELFF. The CDR3 DNA reads TGCAGCTCCCAACGCGGAACCGGGGAGCTGTTTTTT.

This clone was observed a few times. The chain links TRBV7-6 to TRBJ2-1; 13 bases are shared with TRBD2. Germline-derived CDR1 and CDR2 are SGHVS and FNYEAQ. The CDR3 has 16 amino acids. The V and J ends lost 5 bases and 2 bases, in that order; junction bases with no gene match: 3. CDR3 amino acids: CASSPGLAGTYNEQFF. Here the CDR3 DNA reads TGTGCCAGCAGCCCGGGACTAGCGGGGACCTACAATGAGCAGTTCTTC.

The chain uses TRBV11-2 and TRBJ1-3, with D perhaps matching TRBD1 (5 bases). The CDR3 has 16 amino acids. V was trimmed by 1 base and J by 2 bases, leaving 12 bases between them. The germline gives CDR1 SGHAT, CDR2 FQNNGV. DNA of the CDR3: TGTGCCAGCAGCTTAGGACAGAGGACCACTGGAAACACCATATATTTT. It yields the protein CASSLGQRTTGNTIYF.

In its sample, this clone was seen a few times. The CDR3 nucleotides read TGTGCCAGCAGCTTAGAGGGGCCGCCAGGGCCTGGGGCCAACGTCCTGACTTTC. Translation gives CASSLEGPPGPGANVLTF. The chain uses TRBV7-9 and TRBJ2-6; D may be TRBD1 (5 bases). CDR1 and CDR2 (germline): SEHNR, FQNEAQ (reference sequence). The V gene lost 1 base and the J gene lost 2 bases, with 15 bases spanning the gap. CDR3 length: 18 amino acids.

In DNA, the CDR3 is TGTGCCTGGAAGGAGGGGACTCGGGAGACCCAGTACTTC. Amino acids: CAWKEGTRETQYF. The rearrangement joins TRBV30 to TRBJ2-5; TRBD2 might be the D (6 bases). V was shortened by 4 bases and J by 5 bases, with 14 bases between the two germline ends. The CDR3 sequence is 13 residues long. Germline V CDR1 and CDR2: GTSNPN, SVGIG (reference sequence).

This sequence joins TRBV5-1 and TRBJ2-5, with D tentatively TRBD2 (6 bases). V lost 0 bases, J lost 5 bases, and 11 bases lay in between. Germline V gene sequence: CDR1 SGHRS, CDR2 YFSETQ. The CDR3 runs to 14 residues. The CDR3 sequence is CASSLGAGRETQYF. The CDR3 region has the DNA TGCGCCAGCAGCTTGGGGGCAGGGAGGGAGACCCAGTACTTC. Full variable domain (missing parts from reference TRBV5-1 and TRBJ2-5): KAGVTQTPRYLIKTRGQQVTLSCSPISGHRSVSWYQQTPGQGLQFLFEYFSETQRNKGNFPGRFSGRQFSNSRSEMNVSTLELGDSALYLCASSLGAGRETQYFGPGTRLLVL.

This rearrangement joins TRBV5-5 to TRBJ2-3; D gene unclear. CDR1 SGHKS and CDR2 YYEKEE come from the germline V gene (reference sequence). The length of the CDR3 is 15 residues. V lost 0 bases to trimming and J lost 1 base, with 9 bases between them. This CDR3 is CASSLVGYGTDTQYF. The CDR3 DNA reads TGTGCCAGCAGCTTGGTGGGCTATGGCACAGATACGCAGTATTTT.

The chain has TRBV19 and TRBJ2-2; TRBD1 agrees at 11 bases. Trimming removed 4 bases from V and 4 bases from J; junction bases left unmatched: 5. The germline V gene encodes CDR1 LNHDA and CDR2 SQIVND (reference sequence). The CDR3 has 16 residues. The CDR3 DNA reads TGTGCCAGTAGTACGAGAGGGACAGGGGGCACCGGGGAGCTGTTTTTT. Protein sequence: CASSTRGTGGTGELFF. Full variable domain (missing parts from reference TRBV19 and TRBJ2-2): DGGITQSPKYLFRKEGQNVTLSCEQNLNHDAMYWYRQDPGQGLRLIYYSQIVNDFQKGDIAEGYSVSREKKESFPLTVTSAQKNPTAFYLCASSTRGTGGTGELFFGEGSRLTVL.